This T cell receptor (beta chain) originates from a study of radiotherapy plus CTLA-4 blockade in lung cancer. Study information: Objective responses were documented in around 19% of patients, with disease control in about 31%. Study-level results: The authors reported that early blood T cell clone dynamics, with interferon-beta, best predicted response. Tumor-derived TCR clones expanded in blood after radiotherapy plus ipilimumab.

As to this clone: The target antigen is unknown.

The CDR3 has 15 residues. V lost 4 bases, J lost 2 bases, and 5 bases stayed unmatched. CDR1 is SGHTA, CDR2 FQGNSA, per germline. Some clones are missing from TCRdb's copy, which holds only in-frame ones; the method was immunoSEQ multiplex PCR. The sample carries over 35,000 clones, roughly 80% recorded once. Treatment of patients with chemo-refractory metastatic non-small-cell lung cancer consisted of focal radiation plus CTLA-4 blockade with ipilimumab. V and J are TRBV7-2 and TRBJ2-3; 8 positions match TRBD1. Sequenced material: peripheral blood, taken from a patient treated with radiotherapy plus ipilimumab. The receptor was derived from a human donor with non-small cell lung cancer whose response to radiotherapy plus ipilimumab could not be evaluated. CDR3 amino acids: CASSSTGVPTDTQYF. CDR3 DNA sequence: TGTGCCAGCAGCTCGACAGGGGTGCCCACAGATACGCAGTATTTT.